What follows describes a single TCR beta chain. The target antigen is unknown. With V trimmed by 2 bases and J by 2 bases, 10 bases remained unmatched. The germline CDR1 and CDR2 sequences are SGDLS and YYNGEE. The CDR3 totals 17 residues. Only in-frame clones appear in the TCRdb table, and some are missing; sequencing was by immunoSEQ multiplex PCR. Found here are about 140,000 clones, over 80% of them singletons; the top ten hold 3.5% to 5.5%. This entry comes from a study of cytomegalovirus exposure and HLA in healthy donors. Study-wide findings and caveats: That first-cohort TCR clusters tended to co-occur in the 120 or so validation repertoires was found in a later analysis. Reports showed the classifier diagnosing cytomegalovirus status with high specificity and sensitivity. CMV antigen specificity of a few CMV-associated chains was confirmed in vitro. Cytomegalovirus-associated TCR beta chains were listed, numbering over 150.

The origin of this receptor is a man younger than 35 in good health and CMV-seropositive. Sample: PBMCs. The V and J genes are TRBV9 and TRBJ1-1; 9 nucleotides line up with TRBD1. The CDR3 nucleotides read TGTGCCAGCAGCGTTACCCCGGGACAGGGCAGTAACACTGAAGCTTTCTTT. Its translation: CASSVTPGQGSNTEAFF.